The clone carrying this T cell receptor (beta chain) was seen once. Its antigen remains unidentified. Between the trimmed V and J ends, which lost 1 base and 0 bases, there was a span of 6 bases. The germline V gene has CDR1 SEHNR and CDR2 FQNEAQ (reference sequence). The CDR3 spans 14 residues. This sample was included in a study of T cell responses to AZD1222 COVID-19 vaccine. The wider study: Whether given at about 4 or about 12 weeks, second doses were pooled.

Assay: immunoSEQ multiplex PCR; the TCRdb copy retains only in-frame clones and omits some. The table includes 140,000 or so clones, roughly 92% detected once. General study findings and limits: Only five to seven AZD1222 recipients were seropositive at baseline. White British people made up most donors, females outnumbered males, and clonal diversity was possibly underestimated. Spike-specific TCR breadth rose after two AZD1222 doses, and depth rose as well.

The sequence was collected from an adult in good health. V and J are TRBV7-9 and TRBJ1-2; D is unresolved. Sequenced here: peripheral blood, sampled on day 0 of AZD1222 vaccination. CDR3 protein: CASSLGQTNYGYTF. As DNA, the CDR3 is TGTGCCAGCAGCTTAGGGCAGACTAACTATGGCTACACCTTC.